What follows describes a single T cell receptor beta chain. What it binds is not known. TCRdb keeps only in-frame clones here, not all; method: immunoSEQ multiplex PCR. The table records about 110,000 clones, 85% to 95% of them present only once. V was pared by 4 bases and J by 5 bases, with 16 bases between. Germline assignment: CDR1 SGDLS and CDR2 YYNGEE. The CDR3 consists of 15 residues. The source of the sample is a study of graft-versus-host responses after intestinal transplantation. Study-wide context: Grafts that recipients had were multivisceral, liver-intestinal, or isolated intestinal transplants. Once they had received anti-thymocyte globulin induction, all recipients took tacrolimus and steroids for around 3 years. General observations from the study: The study associated peak circulating GvH clone levels with early post-transplant HvG declines. Some GvH clones were seen earlier in gut or blood, suggesting intestinal origin.

The source is a human donor who received an intestinal transplant. Material: unstimulated CD8+ T cells sorted from spleen or lymph node cells, obtained before intestinal transplant. The gene calls are TRBV9 and TRBJ2-1; D gene uncertain. Here the CDR3 reads CASSPGTLYNNEQFF. For the CDR3, the DNA is TGTGCCAGCAGCCCAGGAACGTTATATAACAATGAGCAGTTCTTC.